Shown below are 28 T cell receptor beta chains from a single sample sequenced in a study of blood T cells in healthy people across ages. The second PCR ran roughly 6 to 11 cycles with a sample-barcoded 5' primer and J-beta primers. TCRdb independently ran MiXCR on the 5' RACE reads; one entry per CDR3 protein. The table includes roughly 1.7 million distinct CDR3 sequences, about 35% detected once. The source material was blood. The receptor source for this set is a woman between 25 and 40 years old in good health.

This clonotype has only a few counts. The CDR3 is CAASEGRGNNEQFF. The DNA of the CDR3 is TGTGCCGCGTCAGAGGGGAGGGGTAACAATGAGCAGTTCTTC. The chain joins TRBV6-1 to TRBJ2-1; the match to TRBD2 covers 7 bases. CDR1 MNHNS and CDR2 SASEGT come from the germline V gene. The CDR3 has 14 residues. Trimming took 11 bases from V and 5 from J; bases not matched to a gene: 12.

The chain couples TRBV25-1 to TRBJ2-3; D unclear. Looked up from germline, CDR1 is MGHDK and CDR2 is SYGVNS. The CDR3 contains 13 residues. Trimming took off 2 bases at V and 6 bases at J, with 9 bases between the two ends. In DNA, the CDR3 is TGTGCCAGCAGTGAAGACGCGTGCGATACGCAGTATTTT. Amino acid sequence: CASSEDACDTQYF.

This clonotype was seen more than once but under ten times. The V gene is TRBV6-5, the J gene TRBJ1-2; D possibly corresponds to TRBD1 (5 bases). V was cut by 3 bases and J by 8 bases, with 13 bases left in between. Germline V gene sequence: CDR1 MNHEY, CDR2 SVGAGI. The CDR3 covers 13 residues. CDR3 region: CASSYPQGKGYTF. The CDR3 DNA sequence: TGTGCCAGCAGTTATCCTCAGGGAAAGGGCTACACCTTC.

The chain joins TRBV5-8 to TRBJ2-7, with TRBD1 matching 12 bases. The ends lost 9 bases at V and 4 bases at J; junction bases unmatched: 5. CDR1 SGHTS and CDR2 YDEGEE come from the germline V gene. There are 13 residues in the CDR3. As DNA, the CDR3 is TGTGCCACGGGGGACAGGGGGCCGTACGAGCAGTACTTC. Its protein product is CATGDRGPYEQYF. Variable domain in full (rest from reference TRBV5-8 and TRBJ2-7): EAGVTQSPTHLIKTRGQQATLRCSPISGHTSVYWYQQALGLGLQFLLWYDEGEERNRGNFPPRFSGRQFPNYSSELNVNALELEDSALYLCATGDRGPYEQYFGPGTRLTVT.

The chain uses TRBV12-3 or TRBV12-4 and TRBJ2-7; the D call may be TRBD1 or TRBD2 (6 bases each). The length of the CDR3 is 14 residues. Trimming took 7 bases from V and 0 from J, leaving 13 bases between them. CDR3 nucleotides: TGTGCCAGCAACCAAGGAGGGGGCTCCTACGAGCAGTACTTC. This translates into CASNQGGGSYEQYF.

This clonotype was recorded a few times. The DNA for the CDR3 is TGTGCCAGCAGCTTAGGCAGGGTGGCTCATGAGCAGTTCTTC. Its translation is CASSLGRVAHEQFF. The chain combines TRBV11-2 with TRBJ2-1, with D maybe TRBD1 (5 bases). The CDR3 extends over 14 amino acids. Trimming took off 1 base at V and 8 bases at J, with 12 bases between the two ends. Germline lookup yields CDR1 SGHAT and CDR2 FQNNGV.

This chain uses TRBV12-3 or TRBV12-4 with TRBJ2-2, with 7 bases lining up with TRBD1. CDR3 size: 15 residues. V gave up 5 bases and J gave up 0 bases; unmatched junction bases: 3. The chain's CDR3 is CASSVGQANTGELFF. The CDR3 bases are TGTGCCAGCAGTGTAGGACAGGCGAACACCGGGGAGCTGTTTTTT.

The table lists this clonotype with a few counts. The chain uses TRBV7-9 and TRBJ2-1; D is uncertain. Trimming pared 2 bases from V and 5 bases from J, leaving 10 bases between. The CDR3 runs to 14 residues. Germline V gene lookup returns CDR1 SEHNR and CDR2 FQNEAQ (reference sequence). The CDR3 sequence: CASSLMELDNEQFF. For the CDR3, the DNA is TGTGCCAGCAGCTTAATGGAGTTAGACAATGAGCAGTTCTTC.

A word on this clonotype: The junction departs from the called germline gene at one end, perhaps through a read error. The CDR3 region has the DNA TGTGCCAGCAGAACGGGACAGGGGTCAGATGCGCAGTATTTT. Amino acid sequence: CASRTGQGSDAQYF. The chain has TRBV6-1 and TRBJ2-3; 10 nucleotides align to TRBD1. The CDR3 runs to 14 residues. CDR1 is MNHNS, CDR2 SASEGT, per germline.

CDR3 sequence: CASSPGQYNNQPQHF. The CDR3 region has the DNA TGCGCCAGCAGCCCGGGACAGTATAACAATCAGCCCCAGCATTTT. The chain couples TRBV5-1 to TRBJ1-5; 7 bases fit TRBD1. V lost 4 bases, J lost 3 bases, and 7 bases stayed unmatched. Germline lookup yields CDR1 SGHRS and CDR2 YFSETQ. This CDR3 spans 15 amino acids.

This chain's CDR3 is CASSLIRTSGRASGDTQYF. The CDR3 DNA sequence: TGTGCCAGCAGCTTGATTCGGACTAGCGGGAGGGCCAGTGGAGATACGCAGTATTTT. This sequence joins TRBV5-5 and TRBJ2-3, with 15 bases matching TRBD2. From germline, CDR1 is SGHKS and CDR2 YYEKEE (reference sequence). The CDR3 extends over 19 amino acids. The V gene end was trimmed by 1 base and the J gene end by 5 bases; junction bases not matched to a gene: 11.

Only a few counts were recorded for this clonotype. This chain links TRBV20-1 with TRBJ2-3, with unresolved D. With 2 bases removed from V and 6 bases from J, the gap between germline ends came to 6 bases. Germline CDR1 reads DFQATT; CDR2 reads SNEGSKA (reference sequence). This CDR3 spans 11 amino acids. Written as DNA, the CDR3 is TGCAGTGCTAGAAGGGCGGATACGCAGTATTTT. Encoded protein: CSARRADTQYF.

This chain joins TRBV6-1 and TRBJ2-5, with D maybe TRBD2 (5 bases). Gene TRBJ2-7 matches the end of the DNA better, so the J call may be wrong. The CDR3 length is 14 residues. CDR1 and CDR2 from the germline V gene are MNHNS and SASEGT. CDR3 bases: TGTGCCAGCAGTGAAGGCAGAGGGCTCCACGAGCAGTACTTC. Its protein is CASSEGRGLHEQYF.

This chain uses TRBV14 with TRBJ2-7; D not resolved. Per the germline V gene, CDR1 is SGHDN and CDR2 is FVKESK. Trimming removed 3 bases at V and 1 base at J, with 7 bases between. CDR3 length: 13 amino acids. CDR3 DNA sequence: TGTGCCAGCAGCCATATAAGGTCCTACGAGCAGTACTTC. It is translated as CASSHIRSYEQYF.

This clonotype showed up many times. The rearrangement links TRBV7-2 to TRBJ1-2, with 7 bases identical to TRBD1. J was trimmed by 7 bases and V by 3 bases; bases with no gene match: 5. CDR1 is SGHTA, CDR2 FQGNSA, per germline. The length of the CDR3 is 13 residues. The CDR3 DNA is TGTGCCAGCAGCTTCGACAGGGATTCTGGCTACACCTTC. Protein product: CASSFDRDSGYTF.

This sequence joins TRBV12-3 or TRBV12-4 and TRBJ1-4; 7 nucleotides align to TRBD1. CDR3 length equals 15 residues. Trimming took 3 bases from V and 8 from J; bases not matched to a gene: 9. Written as DNA, the CDR3 is TGTGCCAGCAGTTTGAGGGACAGTCAAGGGGAAAAACTGTTTTTT. It yields the protein CASSLRDSQGEKLFF.

V is TRBV20-1 and J is TRBJ2-3; weak D call: TRBD1 (7 bases). The CDR3 spans 18 residues. The germline V gene encodes CDR1 DFQATT and CDR2 SNEGSKA (reference sequence). V shed 2 bases and J shed 5 bases, with 26 bases lying between them. The CDR3 region has the DNA TGCAGTGCTAGACGACAGGGCGGCGCGGGACCGCCCGGAGATACGCAGTATTTT. Its translation: CSARRQGGAGPPGDTQYF.

This clonotype has just a few counts. The chain uses TRBV19 and TRBJ1-5, with 7 bases identical to TRBD1. The CDR3 has 16 amino acids. J was trimmed by 3 bases and V by 5 bases; bases with no gene match: 10. Germline-derived CDR1 and CDR2 are LNHDA and SQIVND (reference sequence). The CDR3 bases are TGTGCCAGTAGTCGCCGGACAGGCGAGAACAATCAGCCCCAGCATTTT. This encodes CASSRRTGENNQPQHF.

This clonotype was seen only a few times. J is TRBJ2-2 and V is TRBV20-1; possible D gene TRBD1, 5 bases. Germline-derived CDR1 and CDR2 are DFQATT and SNEGSKA (reference sequence). Trimming removed 7 bases from V and 4 bases from J, with 19 bases in between. This CDR3 has 15 amino acids. The CDR3 reads CSGLGGRVGTGELFF. The CDR3 coding sequence is TGCAGTGGCCTAGGTGGCAGGGTAGGCACCGGGGAGCTGTTTTTT.

Only a few counts were recorded for this clonotype. The chain couples TRBV4-1 to TRBJ2-7, with TRBD1 matching over 7 bases. With 3 bases clipped from V and 2 bases from J, the junction kept 4 bases outside the gene matches. The length of the CDR3 is 14 residues. The germline CDR1 and CDR2 sequences are MGHRA and YSYEKL. The CDR3 loop is CASSQGTAAYEQYF. The CDR3 DNA is TGCGCCAGCAGCCAGGGGACAGCGGCCTACGAGCAGTACTTC.

This clonotype showed up just once. One end of the junction fails to match germline, which may point to a read error. The rearrangement joins TRBV11-2 to TRBJ2-5; a possible D gene is TRBD2 (6 bases). Germline CDR1 SGHAT, CDR2 FQNNGV. The CDR3 is made up of 14 amino acids. As DNA, the CDR3 is TGTGCCAGCAGCTTCCCTCCTAGCGTAGAGACCCGGTACTTC. Translated, it gives CASSFPPSVETRYF.

This clonotype was observed a few times. The rearrangement links TRBV7-2 to TRBJ2-7; D ambiguous. Germline V lookup: CDR1 SGHTA, CDR2 FQGNSA. Trimming took off 5 bases at V and 3 bases at J, with 11 bases between the two ends. This CDR3 region has 13 residues. The CDR3 loop reads CASSPLRLYEQYF. The CDR3 DNA reads as TGTGCCAGCAGCCCTCTTAGGCTCTACGAGCAGTACTTC.

This clonotype was picked up a small number of times. The J gene is TRBJ2-1, the V gene TRBV5-1, with 9 bases matching TRBD2. This CDR3 contains 13 residues. Germline V lookup: CDR1 SGHRS, CDR2 YFSETQ. Trimming removed 4 bases from V and 8 bases from J; junction bases left unmatched: 4. In DNA form, the CDR3 reads TGCGCCAGCAGCCCAGCGGGGGGCGATGAGCAGTTCTTC. It encodes CASSPAGGDEQFF.

In the case of this clonotype: Germline is not matched at one junction end, which may reflect a read error. The chain employs TRBV9 and TRBJ2-3; 11 nucleotides line up with TRBD2. CDR1 and CDR2 (germline): SGDLS, YYNGEE. The CDR3 contains 17 residues. As DNA, the CDR3 is TGTGCCAGCAGTGTAGCAGCTAGCGGGGGGCCGGTAGATACGCAGTATTTT. Translated: CASSVAASGGPVDTQYF.

Of note for this clonotype: Sequence at one end of the junction differs from germline and may be a read error. The chain has TRBV9 and TRBJ2-1, with TRBD2 identical over 10 bases. The CDR3 has 15 residues. Per germline, CDR1 SGDLS and CDR2 YYNGEE. CDR3 sequence reads: CASSVSSGRRNERFF. The CDR3 bases are TGTGCCAGCAGCGTTTCTAGCGGGAGAAGGAATGAGCGGTTCTTC.

The sample holds many counts of this clonotype. The chain has TRBV6-1 and TRBJ2-1, with D possibly TRBD1 on 6 matching bases. This CDR3 spans 16 amino acids. Germline V lookup: CDR1 MNHNS, CDR2 SASEGT. Trimming stripped 0 bases from V and 5 bases from J, with 14 bases between. CDR3 in DNA: TGTGCCAGCAGTGAAGCCTTAGGACAGCCTCACAATGAGCAGTTCTTC. This translates into CASSEALGQPHNEQFF.

This rearrangement joins TRBV4-1 to TRBJ2-1; a possible D gene is TRBD2 (5 bases). CDR3 length equals 15 residues. V shed 2 bases and J shed 0 bases, with 8 bases lying between them. Germline assignment: CDR1 MGHRA and CDR2 YSYEKL. In DNA form, the CDR3 reads TGCGCCAGCAGCCAATGGCTAGCCTCCTACAATGAGCAGTTCTTC. This translates into CASSQWLASYNEQFF.

The gene calls are TRBV7-3 and TRBJ2-3; the D gene could be TRBD1 or TRBD2 (5 bases each). V was trimmed by 1 base and J by 8 bases, leaving 19 bases between them. This CDR3 comprises 16 residues. Germline V lookup: CDR1 SGHTA, CDR2 FQGTGA. The DNA for the CDR3 is TGTGCCAGCAGCTTAAATGTCGGTGGGGGATTCGGTACGCAGTATTTT. Protein product: CASSLNVGGGFGTQYF.